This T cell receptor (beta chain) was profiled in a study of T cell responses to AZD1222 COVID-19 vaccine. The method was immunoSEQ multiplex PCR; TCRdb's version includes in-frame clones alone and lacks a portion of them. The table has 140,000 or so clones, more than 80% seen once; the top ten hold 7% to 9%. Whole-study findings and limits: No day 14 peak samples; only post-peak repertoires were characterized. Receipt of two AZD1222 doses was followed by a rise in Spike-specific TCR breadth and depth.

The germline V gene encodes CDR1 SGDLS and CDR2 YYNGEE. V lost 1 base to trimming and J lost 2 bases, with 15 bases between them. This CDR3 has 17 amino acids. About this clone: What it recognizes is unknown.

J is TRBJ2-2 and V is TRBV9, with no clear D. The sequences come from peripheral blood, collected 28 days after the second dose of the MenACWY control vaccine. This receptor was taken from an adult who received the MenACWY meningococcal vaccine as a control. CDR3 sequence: CASSVTVRVYNTGELFF. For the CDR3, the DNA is TGTGCCAGCAGCGTAACCGTACGGGTCTATAACACCGGGGAGCTGTTTTTT. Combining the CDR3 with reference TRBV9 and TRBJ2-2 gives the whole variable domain DSGVTQTPKHLITATGQRVTLRCSPRSGDLSVYWYQQSLDQGLQFLIQYYNGEERAKGNILERFSAQQFPDLHSELNLSSLELGDSALYFCASSVTVRVYNTGELFFGEGSRLTVL.